This passage covers 25 T cell receptor beta chains from one sample sequenced in a study of blood T cell repertoires in COVID-19. Sequencing used immunoSEQ multiplex PCR; TCRdb keeps in-frame clones, though not all of them. The top ten hold approximately 6.3% of the sample, which has approximately 75,000 clones, about 88% seen once. The material sequenced was peripheral blood. These TCRs come from a man older than 75 with COVID-19, enrolled during active disease.

A note on this clone: Different DNA sequences within this sample yield the same CDR3. The chain carries TRBV5-1 and TRBJ1-1; no definite D call. In germline, CDR1 is SGHRS, CDR2 YFSETQ. This CDR3 has 15 amino acids. Trimming took 1 base from V and 1 from J, leaving 11 bases between them. In nucleotides, the CDR3 is TGCGCCAGCAGCTTGTCAGGTACACAGAACACTGAAGCTTTCTTT. As protein: CASSLSGTQNTEAFF.

The rearrangement links TRBV4-1 to TRBJ2-7; D is ambiguous. The germline gives CDR1 MGHRA, CDR2 YSYEKL. The CDR3 has 14 amino acids. The V gene lost 4 bases and the J gene lost 1 base, with 11 bases spanning the gap. This CDR3 is CASSREHISYEQYF. The DNA of the CDR3 is TGCGCCAGCAGCCGAGAACATATTTCCTACGAGCAGTACTTC.

The chain has TRBV11-2 and TRBJ2-7; tentatively, D is TRBD2 (6 bases). Germline V gene sequence: CDR1 SGHAT, CDR2 FQNNGV. The CDR3 sequence is 17 residues long. Trimming took off 1 base at V and 2 bases at J, with 18 bases between the two ends. This CDR3 reads CASSLGGYGGLTYEQYF. The CDR3 coding sequence is TGTGCCAGCAGCTTAGGGGGGTACGGAGGGCTGACCTACGAGCAGTACTTC.

The J gene is TRBJ1-2, the V gene TRBV3-1 (or the pseudogene TRBV3-2), with D possibly TRBD1 on 5 matching bases. Germline CDR1 and CDR2: LGHDT and YNNKEL (reference sequence). The CDR3 has 14 amino acids. The V and J ends lost 6 bases and 4 bases respectively, with 15 bases between them. CDR3 sequence reads: CASRGTGDFYGYTF. DNA of the CDR3: TGTGCCAGCAGGGGGACGGGGGACTTCTATGGCTACACCTTC.

The V call is TRBV3-1 (or the pseudogene TRBV3-2), the J call TRBJ1-2, with TRBD1 as a possible D gene (5 bases). This CDR3 is 16 amino acids long. The V end was cut by 3 bases, the J end by 8 bases, with 22 bases between. The germline CDR1 and CDR2 sequences are LGHDT and YNNKEL (reference sequence). In DNA form, the CDR3 reads TGTGCCAGCAGCCACTTTTGGGGACTCTCAGGGCCCGGCTACACCTTC. Protein: CASSHFWGLSGPGYTF.

The gene calls are TRBV5-1 and TRBJ1-6; 8 bases line up with TRBD1. The CDR3 covers 14 residues. Germline V gene sequence: CDR1 SGHRS, CDR2 YFSETQ. V gave up 4 bases and J gave up 8 bases; unmatched junction bases: 5. The CDR3 DNA follows: TGCGCCAGCAGCCAAAGACAGGGGTATTCACCCCTCCACTTT. The encoded protein is CASSQRQGYSPLHF.

The chain recombines TRBV18 with TRBJ2-3, with 9 bases fitting TRBD2. This CDR3 has 15 amino acids. J gave up 0 bases and V 4 bases, and 2 bases lay outside the gene matches. The germline V gene has CDR1 KGHSH and CDR2 LQKENI. The CDR3 region has the DNA TGTGCCAGCTCACTAGCGGGGGTTAGCACAGATACGCAGTATTTT. Its translation: CASSLAGVSTDTQYF.

The chain employs TRBV13 and TRBJ1-2; perhaps TRBD1 as D (5 bases). Looked up from germline, CDR1 is PRHDT and CDR2 is FYEKMQ (reference sequence). Trimming took off 2 bases at V and 5 bases at J, with 15 bases between the two ends. CDR3 length: 15 residues. In DNA, the CDR3 is TGTGCCAGCAGCTTAAGGGGCAGGGATCTTTATGGCTACACCTTC. It yields the protein CASSLRGRDLYGYTF.

The rearrangement uses TRBV18 and TRBJ1-5, with unresolved D. The germline V gene encodes CDR1 KGHSH and CDR2 LQKENI. Trimming took 5 bases from V and 0 from J, leaving 8 bases between them. The CDR3 is 14 amino acids. The CDR3 DNA sequence: TGTGCCAGCTCATCCCCGTATAGCAATCAGCCCCAGCATTTT. Translated: CASSSPYSNQPQHF.

The chain joins TRBV28 to TRBJ1-2; 7 positions match TRBD1. The junction had 1 base not matched to a gene; V was cut back by 8 bases and J by 1 base. The CDR3 runs to 12 residues. Germline CDR1 and CDR2: MDHEN and SYDVKM. The CDR3 sequence is CASGTVNYGYTF. CDR3 nucleotide sequence: TGTGCCAGCGGGACAGTTAACTATGGCTACACCTTC.

The J gene is TRBJ2-7, the V gene TRBV6-5; the D gene is possibly TRBD1 (6 bases). Germline V CDR1 and CDR2: MNHEY, SVGAGI. Trimming took off 6 bases at V and 4 bases at J, with 13 bases between the two ends. This CDR3 is 13 amino acids long. The CDR3 region has the DNA TGTGCCAGCAGCCAGGGGCAGAGATACGAGCAGTACTTC. Protein sequence: CASSQGQRYEQYF.

The rearrangement links TRBV6-9 to TRBJ1-3; D is ambiguous. Germline V lookup: CDR1 MNHGY, CDR2 SVAAGI. The CDR3 length is 10 residues. V shed 9 bases and J shed 9 bases, with 9 bases lying between them. The DNA of the CDR3 is TGTGCCAGACGAGGGATCACCATATATTTT. As protein: CARRGITIYF.

The chain combines TRBV7-9 with TRBJ2-3; D not resolved. Between the trimmed V and J ends, which lost 3 bases and 0 bases, there was a span of 16 bases. CDR3 size: 17 residues. Germline V gene data show CDR1 as SEHNR and CDR2 as FQNEAQ (reference sequence). The CDR3: CASSFGSRVKSTDTQYF. Here the CDR3 DNA reads TGTGCCAGCAGCTTCGGCAGTCGGGTTAAGAGCACAGATACGCAGTATTTT. Variable domain in full (rest from reference TRBV7-9 and TRBJ2-3): DTGVSQNPRHKITKRGQNVTFRCDPISEHNRLYWYRQTLGQGPEFLTYFQNEAQLEKSRLLSDRFSAERPKGSFSTLEIQRTEQGDSAMYLCASSFGSRVKSTDTQYFGPGTRLTVL.

This clone occurred a few times. V gene TRBV6-5 combines with J gene TRBJ2-7; D gene ambiguous. CDR3 length: 15 residues. The V gene lost 7 bases and the J gene lost 0 bases, with 16 bases spanning the gap. Germline CDR1 MNHEY, CDR2 SVGAGI. CDR3: CASKPQPSNSYEQYF. CDR3 sequence (DNA): TGTGCCAGCAAACCACAGCCTTCAAACTCCTACGAGCAGTACTTC.

The chain joins TRBV25-1 to TRBJ1-2, with D hard to call. Trimming shortened V by 4 bases and J by 1 base, and 4 bases separated the two germline ends. Germline V gene lookup returns CDR1 MGHDK and CDR2 SYGVNS. There are 12 residues in the CDR3. DNA of the CDR3: TGTGCCAGCAGTGCGGGTAACTATGGCTACACCTTC. Protein sequence: CASSAGNYGYTF.

The rearrangement uses TRBV20-1 and TRBJ1-1; D is perhaps TRBD1 (5 bases). This CDR3 spans 13 amino acids. The germline CDR1 and CDR2 sequences are DFQATT and SNEGSKA (reference sequence). Trimming stripped 3 bases from V and 8 bases from J, with 16 bases between. The CDR3 region is CSASINGQGEAFF. The CDR3 DNA sequence: TGCAGTGCTAGTATAAATGGGCAGGGAGAAGCTTTCTTT.

The table lists this clone with a count of one. This rearrangement joins TRBV5-4 to TRBJ1-3; possible D gene TRBD1, 5 bases. Germline V gives CDR1 SGHNT, CDR2 YYREEE (reference sequence). Trimming removed 3 bases from V and 0 bases from J, with 7 bases in between. The CDR3 extends over 14 amino acids. CDR3 nucleotide sequence: TGTGCCAGCAGCTCAGGGCACTCTGGAAACACCATATATTTT. This encodes CASSSGHSGNTIYF.

The chain employs TRBV5-1 and TRBJ2-3; 9 nucleotides line up with TRBD2. Germline V gene sequence: CDR1 SGHRS, CDR2 YFSETQ. The CDR3 consists of 18 residues. J was trimmed by 0 bases and V by 2 bases; bases with no gene match: 10. The CDR3 DNA reads as TGCGCCAGCAGCTTATCAACTAGCGGGCCCCTTAGCACAGATACGCAGTATTTT. It encodes CASSLSTSGPLSTDTQYF.

This clone appeared a single time. The chain employs TRBV6-6 and TRBJ2-3; the D gene is possibly TRBD1 (6 bases). Germline CDR1 reads MNHNY; CDR2 reads SVGAGI (reference sequence). Trimming removed 6 bases from V and 0 bases from J, with 10 bases in between. CDR3 length equals 14 residues. The CDR3 coding sequence is TGTGCCAGCAGCGGCACAGGGAGCACAGATACGCAGTATTTT. It specifies CASSGTGSTDTQYF.

The rearrangement joins TRBV6-2 or TRBV6-3 to TRBJ2-3, with TRBD1 as a possible D gene (5 bases). Per the germline V gene, CDR1 is MNHEY and CDR2 is SVGEGT. This CDR3 spans 16 amino acids. The V and J ends lost 3 bases and 6 bases respectively, with 19 bases between them. DNA for the CDR3: TGTGCCAGCAGTTATCCCTGGGAAGGGGCTATTGATACGCAGTATTTT. This codes for CASSYPWEGAIDTQYF.

V gene TRBV21-1 combines with J gene TRBJ1-1; the tabulated D call, TRBD1, remains unverified against the DNA. TRBV21-1 is a known pseudogene. The CDR3 is 13 amino acids. The CDR3 sequence: CASSNGRQPEAFF. The CDR3 region has the DNA TGTGCCAGCAGCAACGGCAGACAGCCTGAAGCTTTCTTT.

J is TRBJ1-3 and V is TRBV4-1; no clear D. Trimming took off 1 base at V and 3 bases at J, with 13 bases between the two ends. The CDR3 runs to 16 residues. Germline CDR1 MGHRA, CDR2 YSYEKL. CDR3 sequence (DNA): TGCGCCAGCAGCCAAGGGACTGTTGACGGTGGAAACACCATATATTTT. Translation gives CASSQGTVDGGNTIYF.

By sample fraction, this clone is medium-sized (0.01 to 0.1%). CDR3 coding DNA: TGTGCTAGTGGACTCCACGAGGGAAACGGCGAGCAGTACTTC. Amino acid sequence: CASGLHEGNGEQYF. This rearrangement joins TRBV12-5 to TRBJ2-7; maybe TRBD2 (5 bases). Germline-derived CDR1 and CDR2 are LGHNT and FRNRAP. The CDR3 is 14 residues long. The V gene lost 6 bases and the J gene lost 6 bases, with 18 bases spanning the gap.

V and J are TRBV7-9 and TRBJ1-2, with 11 bases that match TRBD1. The CDR3 spans 15 residues. Trimming cost V 5 bases and J 4 bases; bases outside gene matches: 6. In germline, CDR1 is SEHNR, CDR2 FQNEAQ (reference sequence). The CDR3 region is CASSPGQGAGYGYTF. CDR3 sequence (DNA): TGTGCCAGCAGCCCTGGACAGGGGGCTGGCTATGGCTACACCTTC. The full variable domain, with the rest looked up from reference TRBV7-9 and TRBJ1-2, is DTGVSQNPRHKITKRGQNVTFRCDPISEHNRLYWYRQTLGQGPEFLTYFQNEAQLEKSRLLSDRFSAERPKGSFSTLEIQRTEQGDSAMYLCASSPGQGAGYGYTFGSGTRLTVV.

This rearrangement joins TRBV5-6 to TRBJ1-1; the match to TRBD1 covers 8 bases. The CDR3 contains 15 residues. J lost 2 bases, V lost 4 bases, and 7 bases had no gene match. Germline V gene data show CDR1 as SGHDT and CDR2 as YYEEEE. CDR3: CASSGEGQVNTEAFF. Here the CDR3 DNA reads TGTGCCAGCAGCGGAGAGGGACAGGTCAACACTGAAGCTTTCTTT.